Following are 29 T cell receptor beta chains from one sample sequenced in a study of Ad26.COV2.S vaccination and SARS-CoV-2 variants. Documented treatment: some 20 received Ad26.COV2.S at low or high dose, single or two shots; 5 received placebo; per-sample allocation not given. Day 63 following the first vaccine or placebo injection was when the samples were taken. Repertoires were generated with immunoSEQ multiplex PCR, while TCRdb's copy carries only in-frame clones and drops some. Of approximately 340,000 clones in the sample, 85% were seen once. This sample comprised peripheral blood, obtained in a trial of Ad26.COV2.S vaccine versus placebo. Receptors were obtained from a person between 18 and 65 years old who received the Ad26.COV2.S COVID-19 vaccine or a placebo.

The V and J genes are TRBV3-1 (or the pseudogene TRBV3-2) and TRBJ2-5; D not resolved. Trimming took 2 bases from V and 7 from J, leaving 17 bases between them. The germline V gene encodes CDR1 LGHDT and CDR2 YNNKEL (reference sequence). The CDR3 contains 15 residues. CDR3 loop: CASSQYPQARPTQYF. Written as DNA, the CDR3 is TGTGCCAGCAGCCAATACCCCCAGGCTAGACCGACCCAGTACTTC.

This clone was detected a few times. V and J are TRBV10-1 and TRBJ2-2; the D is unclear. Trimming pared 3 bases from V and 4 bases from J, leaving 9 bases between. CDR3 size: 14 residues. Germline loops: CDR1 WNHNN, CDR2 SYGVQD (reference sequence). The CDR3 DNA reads TGCGCCAGCAGTGAATCCTCAGGCACCGGGGAGCTGTTTTTT. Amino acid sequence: CASSESSGTGELFF.

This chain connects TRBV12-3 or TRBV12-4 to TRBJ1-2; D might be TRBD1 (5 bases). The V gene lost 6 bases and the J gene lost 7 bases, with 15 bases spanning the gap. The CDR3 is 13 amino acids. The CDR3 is CASSPRGAGGYTF. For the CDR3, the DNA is TGTGCCAGCAGCCCACGCGGGGCCGGTGGCTACACCTTC.

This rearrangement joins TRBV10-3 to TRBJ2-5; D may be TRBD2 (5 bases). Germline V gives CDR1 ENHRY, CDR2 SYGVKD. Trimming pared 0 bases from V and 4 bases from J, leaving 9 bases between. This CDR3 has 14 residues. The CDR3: CAISESISVETQYF. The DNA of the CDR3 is TGTGCCATCAGTGAGTCGATTAGCGTAGAGACCCAGTACTTC.

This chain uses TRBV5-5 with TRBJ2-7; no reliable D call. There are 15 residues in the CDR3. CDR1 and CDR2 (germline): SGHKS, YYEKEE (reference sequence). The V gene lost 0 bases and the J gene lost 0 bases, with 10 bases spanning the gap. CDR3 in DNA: TGTGCCAGCAGCTTGGAGCCACACCTCTCCTACGAGCAGTACTTC. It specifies CASSLEPHLSYEQYF. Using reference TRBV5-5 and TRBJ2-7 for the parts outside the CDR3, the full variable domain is DAGVTQSPTHLIKTRGQQVTLRCSPISGHKSVSWYQQVLGQGPQFIFQYYEKEERGRGNFPDRFSARQFPNYSSELNVNALLLGDSALYLCASSLEPHLSYEQYFGPGTRLTVT.

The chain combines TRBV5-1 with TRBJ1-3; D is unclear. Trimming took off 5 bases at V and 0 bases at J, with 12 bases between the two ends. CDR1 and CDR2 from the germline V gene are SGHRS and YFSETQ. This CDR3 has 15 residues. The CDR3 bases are TGCGCCAGCAGTCTCGGCGGAATCTCTGGAAACACCATATATTTT. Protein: CASSLGGISGNTIYF.

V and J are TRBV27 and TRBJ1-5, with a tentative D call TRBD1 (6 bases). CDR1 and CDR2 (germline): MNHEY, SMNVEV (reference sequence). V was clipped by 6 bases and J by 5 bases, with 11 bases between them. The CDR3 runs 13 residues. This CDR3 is CASRSGDYQPQHF. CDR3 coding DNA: TGTGCCAGCAGGTCAGGGGACTATCAGCCCCAGCATTTT.

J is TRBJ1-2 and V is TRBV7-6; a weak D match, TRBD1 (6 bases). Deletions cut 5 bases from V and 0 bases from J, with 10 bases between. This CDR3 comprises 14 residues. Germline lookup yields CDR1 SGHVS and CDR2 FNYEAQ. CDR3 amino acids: CASSPRQANYGYTF. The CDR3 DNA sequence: TGTGCCAGCAGCCCGCGACAGGCTAACTATGGCTACACCTTC.

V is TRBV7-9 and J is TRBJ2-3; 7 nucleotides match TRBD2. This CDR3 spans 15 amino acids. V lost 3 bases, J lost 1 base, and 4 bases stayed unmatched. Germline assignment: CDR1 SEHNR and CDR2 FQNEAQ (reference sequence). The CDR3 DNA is TGTGCCAGCAGCTTGACGGGAGGCCGCACAGATACGCAGTATTTT. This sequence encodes CASSLTGGRTDTQYF.

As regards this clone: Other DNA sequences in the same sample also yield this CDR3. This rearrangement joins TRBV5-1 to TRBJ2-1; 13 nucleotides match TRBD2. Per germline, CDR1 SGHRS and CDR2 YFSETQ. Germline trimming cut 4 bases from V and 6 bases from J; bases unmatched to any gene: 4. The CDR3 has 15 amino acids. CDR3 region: CASSLGTSGINEQFF. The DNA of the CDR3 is TGCGCCAGCAGCCTCGGGACTAGCGGGATCAATGAGCAGTTCTTC.

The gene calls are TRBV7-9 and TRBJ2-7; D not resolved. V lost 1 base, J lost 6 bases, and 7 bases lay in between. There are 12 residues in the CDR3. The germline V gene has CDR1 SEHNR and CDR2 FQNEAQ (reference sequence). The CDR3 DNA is TGTGCCAGCAGCTTAGTCTTGGGCGAGCAGTACTTC. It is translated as CASSLVLGEQYF.

The chain's CDR3 is CAWSGSGIGYTF. The CDR3 nucleotides read TGTGCCTGGAGCGGATCCGGGATTGGCTACACCTTC. This chain uses TRBV30 with TRBJ1-2; D is unclear. This CDR3 contains 12 residues. Trimming shortened V by 3 bases and J by 7 bases, and 12 bases separated the two germline ends. In germline, CDR1 is GTSNPN, CDR2 SVGIG (reference sequence).

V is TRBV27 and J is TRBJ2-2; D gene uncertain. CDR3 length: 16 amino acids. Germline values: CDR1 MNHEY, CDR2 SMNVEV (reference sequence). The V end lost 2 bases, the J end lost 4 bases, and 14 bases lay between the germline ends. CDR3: CASSLIQDASTGELFF. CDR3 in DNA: TGTGCCAGCAGTTTAATACAAGACGCGAGCACCGGGGAGCTGTTTTTT.

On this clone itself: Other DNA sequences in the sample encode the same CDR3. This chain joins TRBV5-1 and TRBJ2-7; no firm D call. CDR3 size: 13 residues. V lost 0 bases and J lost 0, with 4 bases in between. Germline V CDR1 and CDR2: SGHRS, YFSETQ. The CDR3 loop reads CASSLDRSYEQYF. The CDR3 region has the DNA TGCGCCAGCAGCTTGGACCGCTCCTACGAGCAGTACTTC.

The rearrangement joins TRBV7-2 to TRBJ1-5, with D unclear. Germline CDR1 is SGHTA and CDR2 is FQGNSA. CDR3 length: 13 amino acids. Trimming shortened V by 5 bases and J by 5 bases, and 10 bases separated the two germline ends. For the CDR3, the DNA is TGTGCCAGCAGCGCCCAATGGGATCAGCCCCAGCATTTT. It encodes CASSAQWDQPQHF.

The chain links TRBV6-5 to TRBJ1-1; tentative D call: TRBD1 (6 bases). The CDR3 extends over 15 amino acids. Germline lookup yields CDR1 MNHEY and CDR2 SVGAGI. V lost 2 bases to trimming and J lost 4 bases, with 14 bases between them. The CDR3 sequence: CASSYDRGGSTEAFF. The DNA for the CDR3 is TGTGCCAGCAGTTACGATAGGGGGGGATCCACTGAAGCTTTCTTT.

In DNA form, the CDR3 reads TGCAGCGTTGGTGGTGCTGAAGCTTTCTTT. It encodes CSVGGAEAFF. This chain connects TRBV29-1 to TRBJ1-1; unclear D gene. V was cut by 4 bases and J by 6 bases, with 6 bases left in between. Germline V lookup: CDR1 SQVTM, CDR2 ANQGSEA. The CDR3 is 10 residues long.

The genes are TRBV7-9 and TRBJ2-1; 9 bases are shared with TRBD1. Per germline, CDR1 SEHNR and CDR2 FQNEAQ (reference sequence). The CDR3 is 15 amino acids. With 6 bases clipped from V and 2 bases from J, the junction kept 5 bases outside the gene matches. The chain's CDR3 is CASRDTGGAYNEQFF. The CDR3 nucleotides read TGTGCCAGCAGAGACACAGGGGGCGCCTACAATGAGCAGTTCTTC.

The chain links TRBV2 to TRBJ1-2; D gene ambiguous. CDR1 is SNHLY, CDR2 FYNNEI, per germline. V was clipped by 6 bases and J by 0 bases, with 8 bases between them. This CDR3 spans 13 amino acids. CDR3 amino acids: CASRTAPNYGYTF. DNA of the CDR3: TGTGCCAGCAGGACCGCTCCTAACTATGGCTACACCTTC.

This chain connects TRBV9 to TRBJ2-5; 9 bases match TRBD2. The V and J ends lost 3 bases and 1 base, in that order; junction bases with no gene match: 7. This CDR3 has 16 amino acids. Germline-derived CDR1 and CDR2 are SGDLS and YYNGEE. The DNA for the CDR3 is TGTGCCAGCAGCGCCGGTAGCGGGGGATTCCAAGAGACCCAGTACTTC. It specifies CASSAGSGGFQETQYF.

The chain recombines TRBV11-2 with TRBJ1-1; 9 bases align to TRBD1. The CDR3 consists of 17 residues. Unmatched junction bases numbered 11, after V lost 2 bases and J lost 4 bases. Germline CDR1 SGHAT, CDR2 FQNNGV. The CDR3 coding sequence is TGTGCCAGCAGCTTATTTTCGGGACAGGGCGGGACCACTGAAGCTTTCTTT. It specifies CASSLFSGQGGTTEAFF. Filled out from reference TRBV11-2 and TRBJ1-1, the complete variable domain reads EAGVAQSPRYKIIEKRQSVAFWCNPISGHATLYWYQQILGQGPKLLIQFQNNGVVDDSQLPKDRFSAERLKGVDSTLKIQPAKLEDSAVYLCASSLFSGQGGTTEAFFGQGTRLTVV.

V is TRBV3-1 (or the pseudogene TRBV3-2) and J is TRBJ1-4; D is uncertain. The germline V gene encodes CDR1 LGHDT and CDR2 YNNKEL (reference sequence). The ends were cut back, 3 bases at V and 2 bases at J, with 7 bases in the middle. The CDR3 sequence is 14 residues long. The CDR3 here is CASSQPPTNEKLFF. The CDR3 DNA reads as TGTGCCAGCAGCCAGCCACCGACTAATGAAAAACTGTTTTTT.

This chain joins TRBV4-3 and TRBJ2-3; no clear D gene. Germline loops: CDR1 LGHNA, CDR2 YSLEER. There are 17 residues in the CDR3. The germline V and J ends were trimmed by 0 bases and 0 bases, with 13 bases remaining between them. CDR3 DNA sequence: TGCGCCAGCAGCCAAGATTCGCCGCGTTCTAGCACAGATACGCAGTATTTT. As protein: CASSQDSPRSSTDTQYF.

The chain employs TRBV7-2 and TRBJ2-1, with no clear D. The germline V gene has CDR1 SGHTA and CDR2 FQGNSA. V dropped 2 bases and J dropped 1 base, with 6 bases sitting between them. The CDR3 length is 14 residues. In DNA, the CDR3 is TGTGCCAGCAGCTTAAGTGGGTCCTACAATGAGCAGTTCTTC. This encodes CASSLSGSYNEQFF.

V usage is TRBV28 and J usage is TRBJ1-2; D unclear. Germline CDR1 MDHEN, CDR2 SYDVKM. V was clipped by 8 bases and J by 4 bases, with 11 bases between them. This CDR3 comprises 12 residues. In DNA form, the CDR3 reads TGTGCCAGCCAACCCCCTTCCTATGGCTACACCTTC. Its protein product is CASQPPSYGYTF.

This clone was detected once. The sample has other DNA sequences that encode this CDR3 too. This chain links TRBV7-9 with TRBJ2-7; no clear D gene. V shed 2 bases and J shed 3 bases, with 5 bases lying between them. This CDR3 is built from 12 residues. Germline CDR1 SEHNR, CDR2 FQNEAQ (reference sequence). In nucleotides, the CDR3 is TGTGCCAGCAGCTTATCCAGCTACGAGCAGTACTTC. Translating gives CASSLSSYEQYF.

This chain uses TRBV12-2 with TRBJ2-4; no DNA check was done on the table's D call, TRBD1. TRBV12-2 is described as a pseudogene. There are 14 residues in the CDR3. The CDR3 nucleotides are TGTGCAAGACCCTTACCAGGGGCCAAAAACATTCAGTACTTC. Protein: CARPLPGAKNIQYF.

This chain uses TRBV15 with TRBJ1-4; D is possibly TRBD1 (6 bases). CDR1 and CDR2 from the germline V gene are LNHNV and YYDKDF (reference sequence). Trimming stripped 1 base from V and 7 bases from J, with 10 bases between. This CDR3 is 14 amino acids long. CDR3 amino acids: CATSRGGLLEKLFF. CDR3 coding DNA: TGTGCCACCAGCAGAGGGGGGCTTCTTGAAAAACTGTTTTTT.

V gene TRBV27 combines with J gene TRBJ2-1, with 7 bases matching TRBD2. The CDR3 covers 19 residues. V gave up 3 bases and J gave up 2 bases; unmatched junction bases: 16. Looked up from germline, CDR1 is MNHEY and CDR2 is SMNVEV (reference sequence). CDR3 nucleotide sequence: TGTGCCAGCAGTTTCCGGGCCAGGGAGGGCGGGAGCGCCTACAATGAGCAGTTCTTC. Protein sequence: CASSFRAREGGSAYNEQFF.